The 31 T cell receptor beta chains below were found in one sample sequenced in a study of T-cell memory formation after mild COVID-19. TCRdb re-derived calls from the 5' RACE reads in MiXCR, one entry per CDR3 protein. The sample has some 290,000 distinct CDR3 sequences; 15% to 20% are singletons. The specimen was PBMCs or a T cell subset sorted from them (not recorded which). These receptors all come from a man aged 18 to 29 who had mild COVID-19 (a few samples of this study predate the infection). Cell type and time point are not known.

V usage is TRBV6-6 and J usage is TRBJ1-6; TRBD1 might be the D (6 bases). V was cut by 6 bases and J by 8 bases, with 11 bases left in between. This CDR3 is built from 13 residues. CDR1 and CDR2 (germline): MNHNY, SVGAGI (reference sequence). The CDR3 sequence is CASSLQGYSPLHF. The CDR3 nucleotides are TGTGCCAGCAGCCTACAGGGTTATTCACCCCTCCACTTT.

CDR3 sequence reads: CASSQSSSGGADENTQYF. For the CDR3, the DNA is TGTGCCAGCAGCCAATCCTCTAGCGGGGGGGCCGATGAAAATACGCAGTATTTT. This sequence joins TRBV7-2 and TRBJ2-3; 12 bases align to TRBD2. The CDR3 covers 18 residues. CDR1 is SGHTA, CDR2 FQGNSA, per germline. V dropped 5 bases and J dropped 7; count of bases not matched to a gene: 16.

The J gene is TRBJ2-7, the V gene TRBV4-2, with 7 bases lining up with TRBD2. From germline, CDR1 is LGHNA and CDR2 YNFKEQ. The CDR3 is 16 residues long. The ends lost 1 base at V and 5 bases at J; junction bases unmatched: 11. This CDR3 reads CASSQAGRGDLHEQYF. CDR3 nucleotides: TGTGCCAGCAGCCAAGCCGGACGGGGGGATCTCCACGAGCAGTACTTC.

The chain couples TRBV9 to TRBJ1-5, with 9 bases that match TRBD1. Trimming cost V 3 bases and J 0 bases; bases outside gene matches: 7. The CDR3 length is 17 residues. Germline V gene lookup returns CDR1 SGDLS and CDR2 YYNGEE. CDR3 nucleotides: TGTGCCAGCAGCGACGGGACAGGGAAATATAGCAATCAGCCCCAGCATTTT. Amino acids: CASSDGTGKYSNQPQHF.

This chain uses TRBV9 with TRBJ2-1; 8 bases are a match to TRBD1. V lost 0 bases, J lost 9 bases, and 8 bases stayed unmatched. CDR1 and CDR2 (germline): SGDLS, YYNGEE. The CDR3 has 15 residues. CDR3 in DNA: TGTGCCAGCAGCGTAGTCGGGACAGGATTAGGTGAGCAGTTCTTC. Protein sequence: CASSVVGTGLGEQFF.

This chain links TRBV9 with TRBJ2-2; tentative D call: TRBD1 (6 bases). V was cut by 6 bases and J by 1 base, with 13 bases left in between. Per the germline V gene, CDR1 is SGDLS and CDR2 is YYNGEE. CDR3 length: 15 amino acids. The CDR3 DNA sequence: TGTGCCAGCAAAGGTGGCAGGGGGAACACCGGGGAGCTGTTTTTT. It encodes CASKGGRGNTGELFF.

This sequence joins TRBV5-1 and TRBJ1-1, with D uncertain. The germline V and J ends were trimmed by 0 bases and 3 bases, with 6 bases remaining between them. Germline assignment: CDR1 SGHRS and CDR2 YFSETQ. CDR3 length: 13 residues. This CDR3 is CASSLEMDTEAFF. The CDR3 coding sequence is TGCGCCAGCAGCTTGGAGATGGACACTGAAGCTTTCTTT. The complete variable domain, with remaining parts taken from reference TRBV5-1 and TRBJ1-1, reads KAGVTQTPRYLIKTRGQQVTLSCSPISGHRSVSWYQQTPGQGLQFLFEYFSETQRNKGNFPGRFSGRQFSNSRSEMNVSTLELGDSALYLCASSLEMDTEAFFGQGTRLTVV.

The chain is built from TRBV5-1 and TRBJ2-1; 7 positions match TRBD2. The CDR3 consists of 16 residues. The V segment lost 4 bases and the J segment 8 bases; nucleotides outside the gene matches: 15. CDR1 SGHRS and CDR2 YFSETQ come from the germline V gene. For the CDR3, the DNA is TGCGCCAGCAGCCCGGCGGGGACTACAGACCTCTATGAGCAGTTCTTC. The encoded protein is CASSPAGTTDLYEQFF.

The chain employs TRBV29-1 and TRBJ2-3; 8 bases agree with TRBD1. Unmatched junction bases numbered 4, after V lost 6 bases and J lost 2 bases. The germline gives CDR1 SQVTM, CDR2 ANQGSEA. The CDR3 runs to 13 residues. CDR3 sequence (DNA): TGCAGCGTCCAGGACAGGGACACAGATACGCAGTATTTT. Amino acids: CSVQDRDTDTQYF.

V is TRBV7-2 and J is TRBJ2-5; the D gene is possibly TRBD1 (6 bases). The length of the CDR3 is 14 residues. V was clipped by 8 bases and J by 2 bases, with 15 bases between them. In germline, CDR1 is SGHTA, CDR2 FQGNSA. The CDR3 spells CASPGQGLQETQYF. CDR3 bases: TGTGCCAGCCCTGGGCAGGGGCTACAAGAGACCCAGTACTTC.

The rearrangement links TRBV20-1 to TRBJ1-1, with D perhaps TRBD1 (5 bases). CDR1 and CDR2 from the germline V gene are DFQATT and SNEGSKA (reference sequence). Trimming took off 3 bases at V and 2 bases at J, with 16 bases between the two ends. The CDR3 has 15 amino acids. The CDR3 DNA follows: TGCAGTGCTAGGAAGCAGGGTAGGGGTAACACTGAAGCTTTCTTT. Its protein product is CSARKQGRGNTEAFF.

The CDR3 coding sequence is TGTGCCAGCAGTCGGGAAGAGGGCGCTAGAACACCCCTCCACTTT. It codes for CASSREEGARTPLHF. V usage is TRBV6-5 and J usage is TRBJ1-6; D is unresolved. Germline V gene lookup returns CDR1 MNHEY and CDR2 SVGAGI. The length of the CDR3 is 15 residues. The germline V and J ends were trimmed by 5 bases and 11 bases, with 19 bases remaining between them.

In its sample, this clonotype was seen a few times. V gene TRBV5-1 combines with J gene TRBJ1-2, with a possible D match to TRBD1 (6 bases). V lost 2 bases to trimming and J lost 8 bases, with 19 bases between them. The CDR3 runs 15 residues. Per germline, CDR1 SGHRS and CDR2 YFSETQ. CDR3 bases: TGCGCCAGCAGCTTCGATATACAGGGCGTTAAGGGCTACACCTTC. Amino acids: CASSFDIQGVKGYTF.

This clonotype was counted at least ten times. This rearrangement joins TRBV28 to TRBJ2-7; 8 bases map to TRBD2. The CDR3 runs to 13 residues. The V gene's germline CDR1 is MDHEN and CDR2 SYDVKM. J lost 4 bases, V lost 10 bases, and 9 bases had no gene match. The CDR3 DNA reads TGTGCCACCCGGGAGGGGGGACTTTACGAGCAGTACGTC. Residues: CATREGGLYEQYV.

The chain recombines TRBV4-1 with TRBJ2-7; TRBD2 aligns across 8 bases. J gave up 0 bases and V 3 bases, and 4 bases lay outside the gene matches. CDR3 length equals 15 residues. Per the germline V gene, CDR1 is MGHRA and CDR2 is YSYEKL. CDR3 loop: CASSHREGFSYEQYF. The CDR3 DNA reads TGCGCCAGCAGCCATCGGGAGGGATTCTCCTACGAGCAGTACTTC.

This clonotype has only a few counts. The rearrangement joins TRBV18 to TRBJ1-5; 9 bases line up with TRBD1. V was pared by 3 bases and J by 7 bases, with 7 bases of the junction left unmatched. The CDR3 is 15 amino acids. Germline loops: CDR1 KGHSH, CDR2 LQKENI. CDR3 sequence (DNA): TGTGCCAGCTCACCGGGACAGGGACCAGGGCAGCCCCAGCATTTT. As protein: CASSPGQGPGQPQHF.

Only a few counts were recorded for this clonotype. This chain links TRBV6-7 with TRBJ1-5, with 8 bases that match TRBD1. TRBV6-7 falls under the ORF class, with uncertain function. The CDR3 is 15 amino acids. The junction had 12 bases not matched to a gene; V was cut back by 11 bases and J by 3 bases. CDR3 sequence: CAGRGTGHNNQPQHF. The CDR3 DNA sequence: TGTGCCGGCCGGGGGACAGGACACAACAATCAGCCCCAGCATTTT.

Only a few counts were recorded for this clonotype. This chain links TRBV3-1 with TRBJ2-7; 7 bases fit TRBD1. The CDR3 spans 14 residues. Germline CDR1 reads LGHDT; CDR2 reads YNNKEL (reference sequence). Germline trimming cut 1 base from V and 6 bases from J; bases unmatched to any gene: 6. The CDR3 region has the DNA TGTGCCAGCAGCCAAGGGACAGGCACCCTCGAGCAGTACGTC. Protein: CASSQGTGTLEQYV.

This clonotype appeared many times. The chain couples TRBV5-1 to TRBJ2-7; D gene uncertain. This CDR3 has 16 amino acids. Per the germline V gene, CDR1 is SGHRS and CDR2 is YFSETQ. Trimming removed 1 base from V and 3 bases from J, with 17 bases in between. CDR3 loop: CASSLQPGVQVYEQYF. The CDR3, as DNA: TGCGCCAGCAGCTTGCAGCCGGGTGTCCAGGTCTACGAGCAGTACTTC.

This clonotype was counted between two and nine times. This chain connects TRBV6-5 to TRBJ1-2; the D gene is possibly TRBD1 (5 bases). The CDR3 covers 15 residues. With 2 bases removed from V and 5 bases from J, the gap between germline ends came to 15 bases. The germline gives CDR1 MNHEY, CDR2 SVGAGI. The CDR3 coding sequence is TGTGCCAGCAGTTACGGTGGGACCGGAGGTTATGGCTACACCTTC. This translates into CASSYGGTGGYGYTF.

This clonotype showed up just a few times. The chain joins TRBV9 to TRBJ1-2; D is undetermined. CDR1 is SGDLS and CDR2 is YYNGEE in the germline V gene. This CDR3 region has 14 residues. Trimming took off 0 bases at V and 4 bases at J, with 10 bases between the two ends. The CDR3 sequence: CASSVGGPSYGYTF. As DNA, the CDR3 is TGTGCCAGCAGCGTAGGAGGGCCTAGCTATGGCTACACCTTC.

This clonotype was counted a few times. The V gene is TRBV4-1, the J gene TRBJ2-7; no definite D call. Trimming removed 0 bases at V and 3 bases at J, with 6 bases between. The CDR3 consists of 13 residues. From germline, CDR1 is MGHRA and CDR2 YSYEKL. CDR3 nucleotide sequence: TGCGCCAGCAGCCAAGACGGCTACTACGAGCAGTACTTC. Translating it yields CASSQDGYYEQYF.

This clonotype turned up a few times. The V gene is TRBV5-5, the J gene TRBJ2-1; TRBD1 aligns across 9 bases. The junction had 13 bases not matched to a gene; V was cut back by 1 base and J by 8 bases. The CDR3 runs to 17 residues. Germline-derived CDR1 and CDR2 are SGHKS and YYEKEE (reference sequence). CDR3 residues: CASSLHPGQGVLDEQFF. The CDR3 DNA follows: TGTGCCAGCAGCTTGCATCCGGGACAGGGAGTATTAGATGAGCAGTTCTTC. Full variable domain (rest looked up from reference TRBV5-5 and TRBJ2-1): DAGVTQSPTHLIKTRGQQVTLRCSPISGHKSVSWYQQVLGQGPQFIFQYYEKEERGRGNFPDRFSARQFPNYSSELNVNALLLGDSALYLCASSLHPGQGVLDEQFFGPGTRLTVL.

A few counts support this clonotype. The chain employs TRBV6-2 or TRBV6-3 and TRBJ2-3; TRBD1 agrees at 7 bases. Germline values: CDR1 MNHEY, CDR2 SVGEGT. The CDR3 is made up of 16 amino acids. The J segment lost 2 bases and the V segment lost 0 bases, leaving 5 bases of the junction unmatched. The CDR3 DNA reads as TGTGCCAGCAGTTACTCGGGTAGGGGGCTCACAGATACGCAGTATTTT. Translated: CASSYSGRGLTDTQYF.

This chain uses TRBV7-2 with TRBJ2-1; D is unclear. Germline loops: CDR1 SGHTA, CDR2 FQGNSA. Trimming shortened V by 5 bases and J by 0 bases, and 17 bases separated the two germline ends. The length of the CDR3 is 17 residues. CDR3: CASSPRGEAGSYNEQFF. The CDR3 DNA follows: TGTGCCAGCAGCCCAAGAGGAGAGGCTGGCTCCTACAATGAGCAGTTCTTC. The full variable domain, its missing parts supplied by reference TRBV7-2 and TRBJ2-1, is GAGVSQSPSNKVTEKGKDVELRCDPISGHTALYWYRQSLGQGLEFLIYFQGNSAPDKSGLPSDRFSAERTGGSVSTLTIQRTQQEDSAVYLCASSPRGEAGSYNEQFFGPGTRLTVL.

This clonotype occurred a few times. This chain uses TRBV7-2 with TRBJ2-2; 9 bases map to TRBD1. The CDR3 extends over 15 amino acids. CDR1 is SGHTA, CDR2 FQGNSA, per germline. The V segment lost 4 bases and the J segment 6 bases; nucleotides outside the gene matches: 6. The chain's CDR3 is CASSSQGAVAGELFF. The DNA for the CDR3 is TGTGCCAGCAGCTCACAGGGGGCAGTGGCCGGGGAGCTGTTTTTT.

The rearrangement joins TRBV15 to TRBJ1-2; possibly TRBD1 for D (5 bases). CDR3 length: 16 amino acids. Germline assignment: CDR1 LNHNV and CDR2 YYDKDF (reference sequence). The V gene lost 2 bases and the J gene lost 2 bases, with 15 bases spanning the gap. CDR3 protein: CATSRLLSTANYGYTF. As DNA, the CDR3 is TGTGCCACCAGCAGATTGCTCTCGACAGCAAACTATGGCTACACCTTC.

A few counts support this clonotype. The V and J genes are TRBV6-6 and TRBJ1-3; a weak D match, TRBD1 (5 bases). V was clipped by 2 bases and J by 0 bases, with 14 bases between them. This CDR3 has 17 residues. Germline V gives CDR1 MNHNY, CDR2 SVGAGI (reference sequence). The CDR3 sequence is CASSYVGTGYSGNTIYF. CDR3 nucleotides: TGTGCCAGCAGTTACGTCGGAACAGGCTACTCTGGAAACACCATATATTTT.

This sequence joins TRBV7-9 and TRBJ2-7; D not resolved. Per the germline V gene, CDR1 is SEHNR and CDR2 is FQNEAQ (reference sequence). This CDR3 spans 12 amino acids. V shed 8 bases and J shed 0 bases, with 8 bases lying between them. CDR3 nucleotide sequence: TGTGCCAGCGAGGCGGTCTCCTACGAGCAGTACTTC. Amino acid sequence: CASEAVSYEQYF.

This clonotype was seen more than once but under ten times. V is TRBV7-2 and J is TRBJ2-4; D is undetermined. Germline V gene sequence: CDR1 SGHTA, CDR2 FQGNSA. Trimming pared 1 base from V and 7 bases from J, leaving 8 bases between. The CDR3 runs to 13 residues. CDR3 residues: CASSLGHFNIQYF. DNA of the CDR3: TGTGCCAGCAGCTTAGGACACTTTAACATTCAGTACTTC. The entire variable domain, with the rest obtained from reference TRBV7-2 and TRBJ2-4, is as follows: GAGVSQSPSNKVTEKGKDVELRCDPISGHTALYWYRQSLGQGLEFLIYFQGNSAPDKSGLPSDRFSAERTGGSVSTLTIQRTQQEDSAVYLCASSLGHFNIQYFGAGTRLSVL.

This clonotype occurred a few times. V gene TRBV18 combines with J gene TRBJ2-5; TRBD1 aligns across 7 bases. Germline lookup yields CDR1 KGHSH and CDR2 LQKENI. The junction had 1 base not matched to a gene; V was cut back by 2 bases and J by 4 bases. This CDR3 spans 13 amino acids. This CDR3 is CASSPDRAETQYF. CDR3 nucleotide sequence: TGTGCCAGCTCACCAGACAGGGCAGAGACCCAGTACTTC.